What follows are 5 T cell receptor beta chains derived from one specimen sequenced in a study of CD4 T cells in relation to SARS-CoV-2 and coronaviruses. Measured with immunoSEQ multiplex PCR; TCRdb has only the in-frame clones, and not every one. Of 65,000 or so clones listed, 75% to 90% are singletons. Unexposed donor CD4+ T cells date from 2011-2018, before the COVID-19 pandemic. Specimen: memory CD4+ T cells from PBMCs. The source is a human donor in good health.

The chain has TRBV12-3 or TRBV12-4 and TRBJ1-1, with 7 bases lining up with TRBD1. V lost 6 bases to trimming and J lost 10 bases; unmatched junction nucleotides: 11. There are 13 residues in the CDR3. The CDR3 sequence: CASRNTGVGGAFF. The CDR3 nucleotides are TGTGCCAGCAGAAATACAGGGGTAGGGGGAGCTTTCTTT.

The chain carries TRBV5-1 and TRBJ2-3; D is unresolved. The V end was cut by 0 bases, the J end by 4 bases, with 3 bases between. Per germline, CDR1 SGHRS and CDR2 YFSETQ. There are 12 residues in the CDR3. CDR3 amino acids: CASSLVPDTQYF. The CDR3 DNA is TGCGCCAGCAGCTTGGTCCCAGATACGCAGTATTTT.

This rearrangement joins TRBV30 to TRBJ2-7; D is unresolved. Trimming removed 0 bases from V and 3 bases from J, with 9 bases in between. Germline V CDR1 and CDR2: GTSNPN, SVGIG (reference sequence). The CDR3 has 13 residues. As DNA, the CDR3 is TGTGCCTGGAGTGTTCTGGGGATCTACGAGCAGTACTTC. Residues: CAWSVLGIYEQYF.

The chain recombines TRBV6-6 with TRBJ1-5; D possibly corresponds to TRBD1 (5 bases). The CDR3 consists of 16 residues. CDR1 MNHNY and CDR2 SVGAGI come from the germline V gene (reference sequence). V was pared by 4 bases and J by 2 bases, with 15 bases between. Here the CDR3 DNA reads TGTGCCAGCAGTTCCTTCCAAGGAGGGGGCAATCAGCCCCAGCATTTT. This gives the protein CASSSFQGGGNQPQHF.

The chain joins TRBV5-4 to TRBJ2-1, with 14 positions matching TRBD2. Germline CDR1 and CDR2: SGHNT and YYREEE (reference sequence). The V segment lost 2 bases and the J segment 8 bases; nucleotides outside the gene matches: 3. The CDR3 length is 15 residues. CDR3 in DNA: TGTGCCAGCAGCTTTTGGACTAGCGGGGGGCATGAGCAGTTCTTC. Protein product: CASSFWTSGGHEQFF.